The 10 T cell receptor beta chains presented below share a single source sample, sequenced in a study of shared clonotypes between healthy human individuals. Clones were sequenced by immunoSEQ multiplex PCR, and TCRdb holds only the in-frame ones, with some missing. The top ten clones hold 0.4% to 0.55% of a sample with over 850,000 clones, approximately 78% of them seen once. The sequenced material came from memory CD4+ T cells from PBMCs. This sample's subset: CD45RA-negative fraction. The origin of the receptors is a man younger than 35 in good health. Some clones in this sample may be carry-over from other donors' samples.

This sequence joins TRBV19 and TRBJ1-5, with TRBD1 identical over 10 bases. Looked up from germline, CDR1 is LNHDA and CDR2 is SQIVND (reference sequence). The CDR3 spans 15 residues. V lost 6 bases to trimming and J lost 6 bases; unmatched junction nucleotides: 8. The CDR3 DNA follows: TGTGCCAGTAGCACACTGACAGGGGGCCGTCAGCCCCAGCATTTT. It translates to CASSTLTGGRQPQHF.

V usage is TRBV20-1 and J usage is TRBJ2-2; D call uncertain. In germline, CDR1 is DFQATT, CDR2 SNEGSKA (reference sequence). There are 10 residues in the CDR3. V gave up 4 bases and J gave up 6 bases, with 3 bases separating them. The CDR3 protein is CSAMAGELFF. CDR3 in DNA: TGCAGTGCTATGGCCGGGGAGCTGTTTTTT.

This sequence joins TRBV4-3 and TRBJ2-3; D perhaps matches TRBD2 (5 bases). CDR1 and CDR2 (germline): LGHNA, YSLEER. Trimming stripped 3 bases from V and 6 bases from J, with 10 bases between. CDR3 size: 13 residues. CDR3 loop: CASSQDVADTQYF. The CDR3 DNA follows: TGCGCCAGCAGCCAGGACGTAGCGGATACGCAGTATTTT.

For this clone: Within the sample, other DNA sequences also encode this same CDR3. The CDR3 protein is CASSFRQGAYEQYF. CDR3 DNA sequence: TGTGCCAGCAGCTTTCGGCAGGGGGCTTACGAGCAGTACTTC. The rearrangement uses TRBV7-2 and TRBJ2-7, with TRBD1 matching over 8 bases. In germline, CDR1 is SGHTA, CDR2 FQGNSA. The CDR3 loop spans 14 amino acids. V trimming: 3 bases; J trimming: 4 bases; junction bases outside the gene matches: 5.

CDR3 nucleotides: TGTGCCAGCAGCGGAGGGGGAGGGAGAAAGTACTTC. It is translated as CASSGGGGRKYF. The chain combines TRBV9 with TRBJ2-7; perhaps TRBD2 as D (7 bases). V was trimmed by 3 bases and J by 11 bases, leaving 15 bases between them. CDR3 length: 12 residues. CDR1 SGDLS and CDR2 YYNGEE come from the germline V gene.

This clone has more than one count but fewer than ten. V is TRBV5-8 and J is TRBJ2-3; 9 bases are shared with TRBD2. The CDR3 sequence is 15 residues long. CDR1 SGHTS and CDR2 YDEGEE come from the germline V gene. With V trimmed by 4 bases and J by 3 bases, 6 bases remained unmatched. The CDR3 loop reads CASSPLAGRTDTQYF. CDR3 DNA sequence: TGTGCCAGCAGCCCGCTAGCGGGAAGAACAGATACGCAGTATTTT.

This clone was counted only a few times. The rearrangement joins TRBV28 to TRBJ2-6; D is ambiguous. With 6 bases removed from V and 1 base from J, the gap between germline ends came to 10 bases. This CDR3 comprises 15 residues. In germline, CDR1 is MDHEN, CDR2 SYDVKM. In DNA form, the CDR3 reads TGTGCCAGCAGCGACCACGGGTCTGGGGCCAACGTCCTGACTTTC. This gives the protein CASSDHGSGANVLTF.

V usage is TRBV6-1 and J usage is TRBJ2-3; D perhaps matches TRBD2 (6 bases). CDR3 length equals 14 residues. CDR1 and CDR2 from the germline V gene are MNHNS and SASEGT. DNA of the CDR3: TGTGTCCCCTTAATAGCGGAAAGCACAGATACGCAGTATTTT. Translated: CVPLIAESTDTQYF.

CDR3 sequence: CASSPGTEGNEQFF. The CDR3 region has the DNA TGTGCCAGCAGTCCCGGGACAGAGGGCAATGAGCAGTTCTTC. This chain joins TRBV27 and TRBJ2-1; 7 bases are shared with TRBD1. The CDR3 is 14 amino acids. Germline CDR1 reads MNHEY; CDR2 reads SMNVEV (reference sequence). With V trimmed by 5 bases and J by 6 bases, 7 bases remained unmatched.

As to this clone: Other DNA variants within this sample encode the same CDR3. The gene calls are TRBV9 and TRBJ2-5; 12 bases map to TRBD2. This CDR3 is 17 amino acids long. V trimming: 0 bases; J trimming: 5 bases; junction bases outside the gene matches: 8. Germline CDR1 and CDR2: SGDLS and YYNGEE. CDR3: CASSVGLAGGPGETQYF. CDR3 DNA sequence: TGTGCCAGCAGCGTAGGGCTAGCGGGAGGGCCGGGGGAGACCCAGTACTTC.